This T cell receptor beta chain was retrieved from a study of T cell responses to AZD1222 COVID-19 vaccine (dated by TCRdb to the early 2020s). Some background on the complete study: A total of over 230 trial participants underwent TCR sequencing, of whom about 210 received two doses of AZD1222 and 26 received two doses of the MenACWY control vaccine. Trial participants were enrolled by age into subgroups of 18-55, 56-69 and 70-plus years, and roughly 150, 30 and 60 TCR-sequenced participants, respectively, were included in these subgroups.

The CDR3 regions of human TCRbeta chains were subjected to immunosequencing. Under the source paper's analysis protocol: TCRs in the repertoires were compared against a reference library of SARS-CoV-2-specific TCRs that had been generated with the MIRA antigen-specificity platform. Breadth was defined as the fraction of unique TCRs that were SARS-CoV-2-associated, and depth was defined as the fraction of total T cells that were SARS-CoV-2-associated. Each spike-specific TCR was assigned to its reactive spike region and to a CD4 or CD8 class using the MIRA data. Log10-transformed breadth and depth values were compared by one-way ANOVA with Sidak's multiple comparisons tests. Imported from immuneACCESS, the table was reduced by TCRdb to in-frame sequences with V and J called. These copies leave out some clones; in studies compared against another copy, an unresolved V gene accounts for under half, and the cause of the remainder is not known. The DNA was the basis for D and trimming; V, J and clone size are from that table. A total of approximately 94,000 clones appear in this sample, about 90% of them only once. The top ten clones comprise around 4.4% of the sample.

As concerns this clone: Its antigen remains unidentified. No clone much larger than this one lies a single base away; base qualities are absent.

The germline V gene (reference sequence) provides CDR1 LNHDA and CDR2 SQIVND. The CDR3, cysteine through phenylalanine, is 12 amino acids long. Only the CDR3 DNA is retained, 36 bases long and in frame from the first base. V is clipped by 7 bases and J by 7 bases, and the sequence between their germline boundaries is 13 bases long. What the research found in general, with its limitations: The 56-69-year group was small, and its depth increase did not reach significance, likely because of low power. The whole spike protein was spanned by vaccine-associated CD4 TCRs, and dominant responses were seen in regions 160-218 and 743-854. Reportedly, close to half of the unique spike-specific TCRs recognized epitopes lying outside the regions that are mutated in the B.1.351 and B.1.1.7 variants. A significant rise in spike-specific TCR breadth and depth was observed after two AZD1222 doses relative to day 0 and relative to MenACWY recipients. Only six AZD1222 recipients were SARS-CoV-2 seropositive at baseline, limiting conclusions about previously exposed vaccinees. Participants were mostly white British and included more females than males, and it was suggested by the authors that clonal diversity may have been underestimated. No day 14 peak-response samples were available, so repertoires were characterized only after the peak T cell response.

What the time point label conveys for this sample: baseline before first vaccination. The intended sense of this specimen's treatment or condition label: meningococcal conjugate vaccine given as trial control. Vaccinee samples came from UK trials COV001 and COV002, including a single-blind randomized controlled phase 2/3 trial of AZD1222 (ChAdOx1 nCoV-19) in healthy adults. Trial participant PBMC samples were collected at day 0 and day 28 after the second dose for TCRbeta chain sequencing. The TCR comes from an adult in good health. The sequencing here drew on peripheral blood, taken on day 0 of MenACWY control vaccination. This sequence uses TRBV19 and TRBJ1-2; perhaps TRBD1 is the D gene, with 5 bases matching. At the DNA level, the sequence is TGTGCCAGTACCTGGTTTGGGGGTGGCTACACCTTC. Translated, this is CASTWFGGGYTF.